The next 8 T cell receptor beta chains were all read from a single sample in a study of patients and donors after allogeneic stem cell transplantation. TCRdb reprocessed the RT-PCR reads with MiXCR, giving one entry per CDR3 protein. The sample holds about 960,000 distinct CDR3 sequences, 18% seen once. Sequenced input: blood, either unsorted or a sorted T cell fraction (not recorded which). All receptors come from a human donor who was either an allogeneic HSCT recipient or a stem cell or donor lymphocyte infusion donor (not recorded which). It is not recorded whose cells these are; they may come from a transplant donor.

The chain joins TRBV28 to TRBJ1-6; D unresolved. This CDR3 spans 14 amino acids. V lost 2 bases to trimming and J lost 5 bases, with 7 bases between them. Germline CDR1 and CDR2: MDHEN and SYDVKM. The CDR3 bases are TGTGCCAGCAGTTTAAGTCCTAATAATTCACCCCTCCACTTT. Translating gives CASSLSPNNSPLHF.

Many counts were recorded for this clonotype. The gene calls are TRBV9 and TRBJ2-5; D possibly matches TRBD1 or TRBD2 (5 bases each). V lost 0 bases and J lost 1, with 7 bases in between. The CDR3 is 14 residues long. Germline-derived CDR1 and CDR2 are SGDLS and YYNGEE. The CDR3 protein is CASSVGGSQETQYF. For the CDR3, the DNA is TGTGCCAGCAGCGTAGGGGGGAGCCAAGAGACCCAGTACTTC. The variable domain in full, with the rest retrieved from reference TRBV9 and TRBJ2-5, is DSGVTQTPKHLITATGQRVTLRCSPRSGDLSVYWYQQSLDQGLQFLIQYYNGEERAKGNILERFSAQQFPDLHSELNLSSLELGDSALYFCASSVGGSQETQYFGPGTRLLVL.

CDR3 sequence (DNA): TGTGCCATCAGCCACGGGACAGGGAGGGGAGAGACCCAGTACTTC. As protein: CAISHGTGRGETQYF. The chain combines TRBV10-3 with TRBJ2-5, with 9 bases matching TRBD1. The CDR3 runs to 15 residues. J was trimmed by 4 bases and V by 6 bases; bases with no gene match: 9. Germline V lookup: CDR1 ENHRY, CDR2 SYGVKD.

This clonotype came up a few times. V is TRBV3-1 and J is TRBJ1-1, with D unresolved. CDR3 size: 12 residues. Germline V gene sequence: CDR1 LGHDT, CDR2 YNNKEL (reference sequence). V lost 0 bases, J lost 8 bases, and 7 bases lay in between. The CDR3 nucleotides are TGTGCCAGCAGCCAAGAACTGGGCGAAGCTTTCTTT. This translates into CASSQELGEAFF.

The J gene is TRBJ2-7, the V gene TRBV5-1; 7 nucleotides align to TRBD1. V was pared by 4 bases and J by 6 bases, with 7 bases of the junction left unmatched. The V gene's germline CDR1 is SGHRS and CDR2 YFSETQ. This CDR3 has 13 residues. CDR3 protein: CASSLNRGGEQYF. The CDR3 DNA is TGCGCCAGCAGCCTAAACAGGGGCGGCGAGCAGTACTTC.

There are many counts of this clonotype. The CDR3 sequence: CASSQERGPAVEQYF. In DNA form, the CDR3 reads TGTGCCAGCAGCCAAGAGAGGGGGCCAGCCGTCGAGCAGTACTTC. The V call is TRBV4-2, the J call TRBJ2-7; 7 nucleotides match TRBD1. The CDR3 length is 15 residues. The junction had 8 bases not matched to a gene; V was cut back by 0 bases and J by 6 bases. The germline CDR1 and CDR2 sequences are LGHNA and YNFKEQ.

The chain uses TRBV14 and TRBJ1-1; 7 bases are a match to TRBD1. V was pared by 6 bases and J by 0 bases, with 4 bases of the junction left unmatched. The germline gives CDR1 SGHDN, CDR2 FVKESK. The CDR3 is 14 amino acids. CDR3 DNA: TGTGCCAGCAGACTGGGGACAGTGAACACTGAAGCTTTCTTT. Amino acids: CASRLGTVNTEAFF.

This chain uses TRBV20-1 with TRBJ2-6; D gene ambiguous. CDR1 is DFQATT and CDR2 is SNEGSKA in the germline V gene (reference sequence). The CDR3 sequence is 14 residues long. V was trimmed by 3 bases and J by 0 bases, leaving 6 bases between them. This chain's CDR3 is CSARGYSGANVLTF. The CDR3 region has the DNA TGCAGTGCTAGGGGATACTCTGGGGCCAACGTCCTGACTTTC.